This entry lists 5 T cell receptor beta chains sequenced from one sample in a study of blood T cells in healthy people across ages. Alongside a J-beta primer mix, a sample-barcoded 5' primer served in a second PCR lasting roughly 7 to 11 cycles. TCRdb recomputed calls from the 5' RACE reads with MiXCR, one row per CDR3 protein. The sample lists 700,000 to 800,000 distinct CDR3 sequences, about 42% seen once, with 20% to 25% in the top ten. Sequenced material: blood. These receptors were taken from a woman aged 55-69 years in good health.

CDR3 loop: CASSLADTSGVRDTQYF. CDR3 nucleotides: TGCGCCAGCAGCTTGGCCGATACTAGCGGGGTGAGGGATACGCAGTATTTT. V is TRBV5-1 and J is TRBJ2-3; TRBD2 aligns across 10 bases. The CDR3 length is 17 residues. CDR1 is SGHRS, CDR2 YFSETQ, per germline. Germline trimming cut 0 bases from V and 6 bases from J; bases unmatched to any gene: 10.

The V call is TRBV5-8, the J call TRBJ2-5; TRBD1 might be the D (6 bases). The CDR3 has 14 residues. Trimming pared 0 bases from V and 0 bases from J, leaving 6 bases between. Germline CDR1 SGHTS, CDR2 YDEGEE. Here the CDR3 reads CASSLGDNQETQYF. In nucleotides, the CDR3 is TGTGCCAGCAGCTTGGGGGACAACCAAGAGACCCAGTACTTC.

Only a few counts were recorded for this clonotype. V gene TRBV20-1 combines with J gene TRBJ2-7; D is possibly TRBD1 (5 bases). The germline CDR1 and CDR2 sequences are DFQATT and SNEGSKA (reference sequence). V lost 7 bases and J lost 1, with 20 bases in between. There are 15 residues in the CDR3. This CDR3 reads CSVGGLATVSYEQYF. The CDR3 nucleotides read TGCAGTGTCGGCGGTCTCGCGACAGTTTCCTACGAGCAGTACTTC.

To note about this clonotype: With a much larger clone just one base away, this may be a read error. The chain combines TRBV29-1 with TRBJ2-5; 7 bases are shared with TRBD2. The assigned J gene may be wrong: the sequence end matches TRBJ2-7 better. The length of the CDR3 is 13 residues. Germline CDR1 SQVTM, CDR2 ANQGSEA. In nucleotides, the CDR3 is TGCGGCGTTCGGTCTAGCGGCTCTTACGAGCAGTACTTC. Residues: CGVRSSGSYEQYF.

The chain links TRBV7-8 to TRBJ1-4; 8 nucleotides match TRBD1. With 5 bases clipped from V and 7 bases from J, the junction kept 9 bases outside the gene matches. This CDR3 is 15 amino acids long. Germline CDR1 SGHVS, CDR2 FQNEAQ. The CDR3 nucleotides read TGTGCCAGCAGCCCAAGACAGGGGAGGAGTGAAAAACTGTTTTTT. Protein: CASSPRQGRSEKLFF.